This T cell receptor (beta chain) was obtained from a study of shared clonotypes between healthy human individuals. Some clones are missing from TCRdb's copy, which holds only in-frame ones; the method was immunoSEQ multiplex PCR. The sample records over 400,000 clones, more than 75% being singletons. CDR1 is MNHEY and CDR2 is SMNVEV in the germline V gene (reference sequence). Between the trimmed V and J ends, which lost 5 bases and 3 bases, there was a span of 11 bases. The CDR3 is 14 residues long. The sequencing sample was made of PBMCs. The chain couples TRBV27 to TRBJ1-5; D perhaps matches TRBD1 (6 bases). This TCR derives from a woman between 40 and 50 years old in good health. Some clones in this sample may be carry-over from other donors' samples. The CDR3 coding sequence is TGTGCCAGCAGTGTAGGACAGTACAATCAGCCCCAGCATTTT. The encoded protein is CASSVGQYNQPQHF.